This TCR beta chain stems from a study of blood T cell repertoires in COVID-19. For the study at large: From the United States, Italy and Spain came samples of acute and convalescent COVID-19. PBMCs, B-cell-depleted T cells, or T cells provided the cDNA or gDNA that made up the material.

V gave up 1 base and J gave up 0 bases, with 10 bases separating them. This CDR3 spans 15 amino acids. Germline V gene lookup returns CDR1 SGHRS and CDR2 YFSETQ. Original processing notes: Nucleated cell counts were estimated from reference gene primer amplification. Method: immunoSEQ multiplex PCR; TCRdb's copy keeps in-frame clones and lacks some. Clone size and V and J calls were adopted from that table, with D and trimming inferred from the DNA. The data show about 52,000 clones, about 85% seen once. The chain combines TRBV5-1 with TRBJ2-5; D is ambiguous. The sample was peripheral blood. This TCR came from a man between 65 and 85 years old with active COVID-19. The CDR3: CASSLNSQYQETQYF. CDR3 bases: TGCGCCAGCAGCTTGAATAGCCAGTACCAAGAGACCCAGTACTTC.